This entry concerns a single T cell receptor (beta chain). Its antigen is currently unknown. 60 Vbeta and 13 Jbeta primers were used in PCR. Assay used: immunoSEQ multiplex PCR; TCRdb lists only in-frame clones, some missing. The profile covers 150,000 to 200,000 clones, with about four fifths appearing a single time and about 1.7% taken by the ten largest. Losses at the gene ends were 0 bases for V and 2 bases for J; bases not matched to a gene: 5. Germline V lookup: CDR1 ENHRY, CDR2 SYGVKD. This CDR3 region has 17 residues. The data belong to a study of cytomegalovirus exposure and HLA in healthy donors. Study context: As released early, the data held roughly 85 million unique TCRs from HLA-typed donors. Study-level findings and limits: A missense DCLRE1C variant was associated with V- and J-gene trimming of TCR beta chains in a later analysis, and an independent cohort replicated the association. Most likely, a cluster of highly shared sequence variants arose as a sequencing artifact. Near-uniform donor sequencing depth was presumed by presence/absence analyses.

The sequenced material came from PBMCs. V is TRBV10-3 and J is TRBJ1-2; 11 nucleotides align to TRBD1. This TCR was sampled from a woman under 30 in good health and CMV-seronegative. The DNA of the CDR3 is TGTGCCATCAGTGAGTCGGAAGGGACAGGGGGGAACTATGGCTACACCTTC. Its translation: CAISESEGTGGNYGYTF.